The T cell receptor (beta chain) described here comes from a study of control samples from healthy donors and cancer patients. The assay was immunoSEQ multiplex PCR, and TCRdb's table has in-frame clones only and misses some. The table has 80,000 to 100,000 clones, over 60% seen once. The sample comprised blood. This TCR was sampled from a woman aged 25-40 years in good health.

The CDR3 region is CASSLAHGDGYTF. CDR3 nucleotides: TGTGCCAGCAGCTTAGCGCATGGGGATGGCTACACCTTC. The chain combines TRBV7-9 with TRBJ1-2; D is undetermined. Trimming pared 0 bases from V and 6 bases from J, leaving 8 bases between. Germline-derived CDR1 and CDR2 are SEHNR and FQNEAQ (reference sequence). CDR3 size: 13 residues.